Listed here are 25 T cell receptor beta chains from one sample, sequenced in a study of cytomegalovirus exposure and HLA in healthy donors. Only in-frame clones appear in the TCRdb table, and some are missing; sequencing was by immunoSEQ multiplex PCR. The sample records about 73,000 clones, around nine tenths being singletons. The sample was PBMCs. All receptors derive from a woman between 18 and 29 years old in good health and CMV-seropositive.

The chain joins TRBV6-6 to TRBJ2-7; 9 positions match TRBD2. Germline trimming cut 5 bases from V and 1 base from J; bases unmatched to any gene: 3. Germline V lookup: CDR1 MNHNY, CDR2 SVGAGI (reference sequence). The length of the CDR3 is 14 residues. The CDR3: CASSPTSGSYEQYF. The CDR3, as DNA: TGTGCCAGCAGTCCCACTAGCGGGTCCTACGAGCAGTACTTC.

This rearrangement joins TRBV2 to TRBJ1-5; D unclear. Germline CDR1 and CDR2: SNHLY and FYNNEI. Trimming took off 9 bases at V and 2 bases at J, with 14 bases between the two ends. The CDR3 extends over 14 amino acids. The CDR3 region has the DNA TGTGCCAGTGAGACAAAACTCGGCAATCAGCCCCAGCATTTT. This gives the protein CASETKLGNQPQHF.

The chain has TRBV5-1 and TRBJ2-2, with D unresolved. The CDR3 loop spans 14 amino acids. V was shortened by 4 bases and J by 1 base, with 8 bases between the two germline ends. Germline V gene lookup returns CDR1 SGHRS and CDR2 YFSETQ. CDR3 in amino acids: CASSPTGNTGELFF. The CDR3 DNA reads as TGCGCCAGCAGCCCGACGGGGAACACCGGGGAGCTGTTTTTT.

The gene calls are TRBV2 and TRBJ2-1; TRBD2 agrees at 7 bases. V lost 3 bases, J lost 6 bases, and 8 bases stayed unmatched. The CDR3 contains 15 residues. The germline V gene has CDR1 SNHLY and CDR2 FYNNEI. The CDR3 nucleotides are TGTGCCAGCAGTGAGACTAGCATCAAAGGCAATGAGCAGTTCTTC. Translating it yields CASSETSIKGNEQFF. Based on the CDR3 plus reference TRBV2 and TRBJ2-1, the full variable domain is EPEVTQTPSHQVTQMGQEVILRCVPISNHLYFYWYRQILGQKVEFLVSFYNNEISEKSEIFDDQFSVERPDGSNFTLKIRSTKLEDSAMYFCASSETSIKGNEQFFGPGTRLTVL.

V usage is TRBV7-8 and J usage is TRBJ2-2; the match to TRBD1 covers 7 bases. V lost 8 bases and J lost 7; bases outside the gene matches: 16. The CDR3 sequence is 16 residues long. From germline, CDR1 is SGHVS and CDR2 FQNEAQ. The DNA for the CDR3 is TGTGCCAGCTGCAACTATCGACAGGGTACCGGCGGGGAGCTGTTTTTT. Residues: CASCNYRQGTGGELFF.

The V call is TRBV9, the J call TRBJ2-7; D unresolved. Germline V lookup: CDR1 SGDLS, CDR2 YYNGEE. This CDR3 has 10 amino acids. Trimming removed 7 bases from V and 3 bases from J, with 5 bases in between. In DNA form, the CDR3 reads TGTGCCAGCCCCTACTACGAGCAGTACTTC. Protein: CASPYYEQYF.

The V and J genes are TRBV4-3 and TRBJ2-1; TRBD2 matches 15 bases. The CDR3 length is 18 residues. Germline V gene sequence: CDR1 LGHNA, CDR2 YSLEER. V was clipped by 5 bases and J by 2 bases; unmatched bases: 7. The DNA for the CDR3 is TGCGCCAGCAGCTCAAGGACTAGCGGGGGGGCCCCCTACAATGAGCAGTTCTTC. This sequence encodes CASSSRTSGGAPYNEQFF.

This clone was detected once. This sequence joins TRBV13 and TRBJ1-4, with TRBD1 matching 7 bases. The germline V gene encodes CDR1 PRHDT and CDR2 FYEKMQ (reference sequence). V dropped 5 bases and J dropped 8; count of bases not matched to a gene: 8. The CDR3 runs to 14 residues. The CDR3 region is CASSPRQGREKLFF. The CDR3 DNA follows: TGTGCCAGCAGCCCCCGACAGGGCCGCGAAAAACTGTTTTTT.

The rearrangement joins TRBV6-5 to TRBJ2-1, with 7 bases lining up with TRBD1. J lost 6 bases, V lost 4 bases, and 9 bases had no gene match. The CDR3 runs 15 residues. CDR1 is MNHEY and CDR2 is SVGAGI in the germline V gene. The CDR3 region is CASSSDRAVVNEQFF. The CDR3 region has the DNA TGTGCCAGCAGTTCCGACAGGGCAGTGGTCAATGAGCAGTTCTTC.

This chain joins TRBV4-1 and TRBJ2-1; D is perhaps TRBD1 (5 bases). The germline V gene encodes CDR1 MGHRA and CDR2 YSYEKL. Trimming pared 0 bases from V and 3 bases from J, leaving 12 bases between. The CDR3 loop spans 16 amino acids. DNA for the CDR3: TGCGCCAGCAGCCAAGAAAACCTTGACAGCTACAATGAGCAGTTCTTC. It codes for CASSQENLDSYNEQFF.

The chain carries TRBV7-6 and TRBJ2-1, with a tentative D call TRBD2 (7 bases). Germline CDR1 reads SGHVS; CDR2 reads FNYEAQ. The CDR3 consists of 13 residues. The V end lost 4 bases, the J end lost 9 bases, and 13 bases lay between the germline ends. The CDR3 region is CASSSGGVGEQFF. CDR3 coding DNA: TGTGCCAGCAGCTCGGGGGGCGTGGGTGAGCAGTTCTTC. The whole variable domain, remainder taken from reference TRBV7-6 and TRBJ2-1, is GAGVSQSPRYKVTKRGQDVALRCDPISGHVSLYWYRQALGQGPEFLTYFNYEAQQDKSGLPNDRFSAERPEGSISTLTIQRTEQRDSAMYRCASSSGGVGEQFFGPGTRLTVL.

The chain recombines TRBV6-4 with TRBJ1-6; 7 positions match TRBD1. The CDR3 runs to 14 residues. Per the germline V gene, CDR1 is MRHNA and CDR2 is SNTAGT. V lost 2 bases, J lost 9 bases, and 4 bases stayed unmatched. CDR3 region: CASSDHQGGSPLHF. CDR3 sequence (DNA): TGTGCCAGCAGTGACCACCAGGGGGGTTCACCCCTCCACTTT.

The chain employs TRBV7-9 and TRBJ2-1; 10 bases are a match to TRBD2. V shed 1 base and J 1 base; nucleotides not matched to a gene: 4. This CDR3 has 17 residues. Germline-derived CDR1 and CDR2 are SEHNR and FQNEAQ (reference sequence). The CDR3 DNA reads as TGTGCCAGCAGCTTAGGAGGACTAGCGGTATCCTACAATGAGCAGTTCTTC. This codes for CASSLGGLAVSYNEQFF.

The gene calls are TRBV9 and TRBJ2-2; 9 positions agree with TRBD2. The CDR3 covers 17 residues. From germline, CDR1 is SGDLS and CDR2 YYNGEE. V shed 1 base and J 4 bases; nucleotides not matched to a gene: 8. Here the CDR3 reads CASSVPSGALRTGELFF. For the CDR3, the DNA is TGTGCCAGCAGCGTACCTAGCGGGGCCCTCCGCACCGGGGAGCTGTTTTTT.

V and J are TRBV14 and TRBJ2-1; 10 bases align to TRBD2. From germline, CDR1 is SGHDN and CDR2 FVKESK. CDR3 length equals 17 residues. With 4 bases clipped from V and 7 bases from J, the junction kept 13 bases outside the gene matches. CDR3 DNA: TGTGCCAGCAGCCCCCATCTACCGGGACTAGCGTTGAATGAGCAGTTCTTC. Translation: CASSPHLPGLALNEQFF.

This clone was seen a few times. The rearrangement uses TRBV4-2 and TRBJ1-4; a possible D gene is TRBD1 (6 bases). Germline values: CDR1 LGHNA, CDR2 YNFKEQ. The CDR3 has 15 amino acids. V was shortened by 0 bases and J by 8 bases, with 13 bases between the two germline ends. The CDR3 spells CASSQDDRLGEKLFF. The CDR3 DNA reads as TGTGCCAGCAGCCAAGATGACAGGTTGGGCGAAAAACTGTTTTTT.

The chain recombines TRBV27 with TRBJ2-3; 8 bases match TRBD1. This CDR3 is built from 13 residues. Trimming removed 4 bases from V and 4 bases from J; junction bases left unmatched: 1. In germline, CDR1 is MNHEY, CDR2 SMNVEV (reference sequence). CDR3 sequence: CASSSQGADTQYF. CDR3 DNA: TGTGCCAGCAGTTCACAGGGGGCAGATACGCAGTATTTT.

This clone has just one count. The chain has TRBV5-4 and TRBJ2-3, with a weak D call TRBD2 (5 bases). V lost 2 bases and J 0 bases, leaving 10 bases between the germline ends. Germline V gives CDR1 SGHNT, CDR2 YYREEE (reference sequence). This CDR3 has 15 amino acids. CDR3 in amino acids: CASSFGGGSTDTQYF. DNA of the CDR3: TGTGCCAGCAGCTTTGGAGGAGGAAGCACAGATACGCAGTATTTT.

The rearrangement uses TRBV9 and TRBJ1-4; the D gene is possibly TRBD1 (5 bases). V lost 0 bases and J 11 bases, leaving 8 bases between the germline ends. CDR1 and CDR2 from the germline V gene are SGDLS and YYNGEE. CDR3 length: 12 residues. The CDR3 here is CASSVAGGKLFF. The CDR3 DNA reads TGTGCCAGCAGCGTAGCGGGGGGTAAACTGTTTTTT. The variable domain in full, completed from reference TRBV9 and TRBJ1-4, reads DSGVTQTPKHLITATGQRVTLRCSPRSGDLSVYWYQQSLDQGLQFLIQYYNGEERAKGNILERFSAQQFPDLHSELNLSSLELGDSALYFCASSVAGGKLFFGSGTQLSVL.

V and J are TRBV4-3 and TRBJ2-4; no clear D. The V gene lost 4 bases and the J gene lost 5 bases, with 12 bases spanning the gap. The CDR3 extends over 14 amino acids. Germline assignment: CDR1 LGHNA and CDR2 YSLEER. CDR3 nucleotide sequence: TGCGCCAGCAGCCGGTTTACGAGAGAAAACATTCAGTACTTC. The encoded protein is CASSRFTRENIQYF.

The chain uses TRBV4-3 and TRBJ2-5; 9 nucleotides match TRBD2. The junction had 3 bases not matched to a gene; V was cut back by 0 bases and J by 1 base. CDR3 length equals 16 residues. Germline CDR1 and CDR2: LGHNA and YSLEER. The CDR3: CASSQEWRGGQETQYF. The CDR3 DNA follows: TGCGCCAGCAGCCAAGAATGGCGGGGGGGCCAAGAGACCCAGTACTTC.

The V and J genes are TRBV27 and TRBJ2-7, with a weak D call TRBD2 (5 bases). Germline assignment: CDR1 MNHEY and CDR2 SMNVEV (reference sequence). This CDR3 spans 14 amino acids. Between the trimmed V and J ends, which lost 0 bases and 4 bases, there was a span of 10 bases. The CDR3 coding sequence is TGTGCCAGCAGTTTATCGAGGCCGGGATACGAGCAGTACTTC. It is translated as CASSLSRPGYEQYF.

This chain connects TRBV18 to TRBJ1-1, with a possible D match to TRBD1 (5 bases). In germline, CDR1 is KGHSH, CDR2 LQKENI. CDR3 size: 13 residues. Trimming removed 6 bases at V and 3 bases at J, with 11 bases between. The CDR3 loop reads CASSRGADTEAFF. The CDR3 nucleotides are TGTGCCAGCTCCCGCGGGGCAGACACTGAAGCTTTCTTT.

J is TRBJ2-3 and V is TRBV6-4; 9 nucleotides match TRBD2. The ends lost 2 bases at V and 0 bases at J; junction bases unmatched: 0. Germline-derived CDR1 and CDR2 are MRHNA and SNTAGT. There are 15 residues in the CDR3. CDR3 amino acids: CASSDGTSSTDTQYF. The CDR3 DNA is TGTGCCAGCAGTGACGGGACTAGCAGCACAGATACGCAGTATTTT.

The chain couples TRBV7-9 to TRBJ1-1; D unclear. The CDR3 consists of 12 residues. Germline V gene data show CDR1 as SEHNR and CDR2 as FQNEAQ (reference sequence). Deletions cut 5 bases from V and 3 bases from J, with 7 bases between. The DNA of the CDR3 is TGTGCCAGCAGCCCCCGAGACACTGAAGCTTTCTTT. This translates into CASSPRDTEAFF.